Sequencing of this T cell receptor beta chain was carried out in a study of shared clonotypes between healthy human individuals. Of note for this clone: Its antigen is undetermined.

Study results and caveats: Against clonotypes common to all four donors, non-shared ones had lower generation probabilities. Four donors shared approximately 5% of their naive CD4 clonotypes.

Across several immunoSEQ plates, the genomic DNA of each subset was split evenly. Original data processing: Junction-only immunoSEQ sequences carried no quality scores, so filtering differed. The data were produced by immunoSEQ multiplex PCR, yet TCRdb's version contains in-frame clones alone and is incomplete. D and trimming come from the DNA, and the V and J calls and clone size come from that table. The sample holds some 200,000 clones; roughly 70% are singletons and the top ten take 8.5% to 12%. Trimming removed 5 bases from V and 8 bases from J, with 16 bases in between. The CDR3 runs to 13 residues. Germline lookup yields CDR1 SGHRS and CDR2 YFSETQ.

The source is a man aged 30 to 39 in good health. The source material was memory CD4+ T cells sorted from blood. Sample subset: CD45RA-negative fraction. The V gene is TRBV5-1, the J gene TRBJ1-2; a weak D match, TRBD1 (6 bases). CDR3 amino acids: CASRRDRSEGYTF. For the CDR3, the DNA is TGCGCCAGCAGACGAGACAGGTCTGAGGGCTACACCTTC.